Presented here are 27 T cell receptor beta chains from one specimen sequenced in a study of T cell responses to AZD1222 COVID-19 vaccine. Some clones are missing from TCRdb's copy, which holds only in-frame ones; the method was immunoSEQ multiplex PCR. The data contain some 170,000 clones, 85% to 95% of them seen just once; the ten biggest clones take up under 6%. The input for sequencing was peripheral blood, taken 28 days after the second AZD1222 dose. These receptors all come from an adult who received the AZD1222 COVID-19 vaccine.

The chain employs TRBV12-5 and TRBJ2-7; 7 bases are a match to TRBD1. The ends lost 7 bases at V and 4 bases at J; junction bases unmatched: 10. In germline, CDR1 is LGHNT, CDR2 FRNRAP. The CDR3 covers 14 residues. CDR3 amino acids: CASAERQGGYEQYF. CDR3 DNA: TGTGCTAGTGCCGAACGACAGGGTGGTTACGAGCAGTACTTC. The whole variable domain, filled in from reference TRBV12-5 and TRBJ2-7, reads DARVTQTPRHKVTEMGQEVTMRCQPILGHNTVFWYRQTMMQGLELLAYFRNRAPLDDSGMPKDRFSAEMPDATLATLKIQPSEPRDSAVYFCASAERQGGYEQYFGPGTRLTVT.

This clone was seen only once. The CDR3 loop is CAISGADTLRREQYF. The CDR3 DNA follows: TGTGCCATCAGTGGGGCGGACACACTTCGGCGGGAGCAGTACTTC. V usage is TRBV10-3 and J usage is TRBJ2-7, with D maybe TRBD1 (5 bases). Trimming took off 4 bases at V and 7 bases at J, with 20 bases between the two ends. Germline V gene sequence: CDR1 ENHRY, CDR2 SYGVKD. This CDR3 is built from 15 residues.

This clone was seen only a few times. At the DNA level, this CDR3 is encoded by other sequences in the same sample as well. For the CDR3, the DNA is TGTGCCAGCAGCTCGGGACAGTCCTACGAGCAGTACTTC. Its protein product is CASSSGQSYEQYF. This chain links TRBV28 with TRBJ2-7; 7 nucleotides line up with TRBD1. Germline V gives CDR1 MDHEN, CDR2 SYDVKM. The CDR3 has 13 residues. The V segment lost 6 bases and the J segment 1 base; nucleotides outside the gene matches: 3.

V is TRBV5-1 and J is TRBJ1-2; D not resolved. CDR3 length equals 13 residues. The V and J ends lost 2 bases and 6 bases respectively, with 11 bases between them. CDR1 and CDR2 (germline): SGHRS, YFSETQ. The CDR3 is CASSFSTGDGYTF. The CDR3 nucleotides are TGCGCCAGCAGCTTTAGTACTGGGGATGGCTACACCTTC.

This chain connects TRBV14 to TRBJ1-3; D remains unclear. Trimming stripped 4 bases from V and 3 bases from J, with 4 bases between. The germline V gene has CDR1 SGHDN and CDR2 FVKESK. The length of the CDR3 is 12 residues. CDR3 nucleotides: TGTGCCAGCAGCCTGGTTGGAAACACCATATATTTT. Protein sequence: CASSLVGNTIYF.

In its sample, this clone was seen once. This chain connects TRBV10-3 to TRBJ1-1, with 10 positions matching TRBD1. V was pared by 6 bases and J by 5 bases, with 9 bases of the junction left unmatched. CDR3 size: 15 residues. Germline values: CDR1 ENHRY, CDR2 SYGVKD. CDR3 sequence: CAIRGTGASGTEAFF. In DNA, the CDR3 is TGTGCCATCAGGGGGACAGGGGCTTCGGGAACTGAAGCTTTCTTT.

The rearrangement links TRBV7-9 to TRBJ1-2; TRBD1 agrees at 7 bases. The CDR3 length is 15 residues. CDR1 SEHNR and CDR2 FQNEAQ come from the germline V gene (reference sequence). V lost 5 bases to trimming and J lost 3 bases; unmatched junction nucleotides: 9. The CDR3 sequence: CASSAGQDDDYGYTF. The CDR3 DNA is TGTGCCAGCAGCGCTGGACAGGACGACGACTATGGCTACACCTTC.

The chain carries TRBV6-5 and TRBJ1-2, with D tentatively TRBD1 (5 bases). The CDR3 consists of 14 residues. V shed 6 bases and J shed 6 bases, with 17 bases lying between them. In germline, CDR1 is MNHEY, CDR2 SVGAGI. The CDR3 DNA is TGTGCCAGCAGATTACAAGGGGTTCCCCATGGCTACACCTTC. Encoded protein: CASRLQGVPHGYTF.

This chain joins TRBV12-3 or TRBV12-4 and TRBJ2-1, with D possibly called TRBD1 or TRBD2 (6 bases each). Between the trimmed V and J ends, which lost 7 bases and 10 bases, there was a span of 11 bases. This CDR3 contains 11 residues. CDR3 region: CASMGGYEQFF. The CDR3 DNA reads as TGTGCCAGCATGGGGGGCTACGAGCAGTTCTTC.

The genes are TRBV7-3 and TRBJ1-2, with a weak D call TRBD1 (5 bases). V gave up 2 bases and J gave up 2 bases, with 6 bases separating them. This CDR3 comprises 13 residues. Per the germline V gene, CDR1 is SGHTA and CDR2 is FQGTGA. The CDR3, as DNA: TGTGCCAGCAGCTTACGGGGGAACTATGGCTACACCTTC. It specifies CASSLRGNYGYTF. Filled out from reference TRBV7-3 and TRBJ1-2, the complete variable domain reads GAGVSQTPSNKVTEKGKYVELRCDPISGHTALYWYRQSLGQGPEFLIYFQGTGAADDSGLPNDRFFAVRPEGSVSTLKIQRTERGDSAVYLCASSLRGNYGYTFGSGTRLTVV.

As concerns this clone: The germline gene is not matched at one end of the junction; a read error may be the cause. Other DNA sequences from this sample encode an identical CDR3 as well. CDR3 DNA sequence: TGTGCCAGCTCGCCACGGGACAGGGGTGGCTACACCTTC. It encodes CASSPRDRGGYTF. The V gene is TRBV18, the J gene TRBJ1-2; 10 bases line up with TRBD1. Per the germline V gene, CDR1 is KGHSH and CDR2 is LQKENI. This CDR3 is 13 amino acids long.

This clone was recorded once. The V and J genes are TRBV28 and TRBJ2-7, with 8 bases that match TRBD1. V was pared by 2 bases and J by 3 bases, with 9 bases of the junction left unmatched. Germline assignment: CDR1 MDHEN and CDR2 SYDVKM. CDR3 length equals 16 residues. CDR3 nucleotide sequence: TGTGCCAGCAGTTTAGGGACAGGTCCCCGTATCTACGAGCAGTACTTC. It specifies CASSLGTGPRIYEQYF.

The genes are TRBV3-1 (or the pseudogene TRBV3-2) and TRBJ1-5; D may be TRBD1 (6 bases). Trimming removed 0 bases from V and 3 bases from J, with 9 bases in between. The germline V gene has CDR1 LGHDT and CDR2 YNNKEL (reference sequence). The CDR3 has 15 amino acids. CDR3 protein: CASSQDRGNNQPQHF. For the CDR3, the DNA is TGTGCCAGCAGCCAAGACAGGGGTAACAATCAGCCCCAGCATTTT.

The chain carries TRBV30 and TRBJ2-5, with TRBD2 matching 10 bases. V was pared by 1 base and J by 2 bases, with 7 bases of the junction left unmatched. The CDR3 runs to 16 residues. Per the germline V gene, CDR1 is GTSNPN and CDR2 is SVGIG (reference sequence). The CDR3, as DNA: TGTGCCTGGAGTGGGTCCACTAGCGGGGCACAAGAGACCCAGTACTTC. Amino acids: CAWSGSTSGAQETQYF.

On this clone itself: The junction shows a germline mismatch at one end, possibly a read error. The chain recombines TRBV6-5 with TRBJ1-5; D may be TRBD1 (6 bases). CDR1 MNHEY and CDR2 SVGAGI come from the germline V gene. The CDR3 sequence is 15 residues long. CDR3 protein: CAISMTGYSNQPQHF. Written as DNA, the CDR3 is TGTGCCATCAGTATGACAGGTTATAGCAATCAGCCCCAGCATTTT.

This chain joins TRBV24-1 and TRBJ2-1, with 14 bases identical to TRBD2. The CDR3 runs 15 residues. Germline CDR1 KGHDR, CDR2 SFDVKD. J was trimmed by 7 bases and V by 4 bases; bases with no gene match: 2. As DNA, the CDR3 is TGTGCCACCAGTGAGGGGACTAGCGGGAGTAATGAGCAGTTCTTC. Its protein product is CATSEGTSGSNEQFF.

The rearrangement links TRBV9 to TRBJ1-2, with TRBD1 matching 11 bases. Trimming at V came to 3 bases and at J to 2 bases, leaving 6 bases not matched to a gene. The CDR3 spans 16 residues. Germline CDR1 SGDLS, CDR2 YYNGEE. CDR3 protein: CASSAHRDRGNYGYTF. CDR3 in DNA: TGTGCCAGCAGCGCGCACCGGGACAGGGGGAACTATGGCTACACCTTC.

V is TRBV9 and J is TRBJ1-6; D gene ambiguous. V was cut by 5 bases and J by 10 bases, with 13 bases left in between. This CDR3 spans 13 amino acids. The V gene's germline CDR1 is SGDLS and CDR2 YYNGEE. CDR3 in amino acids: CASSLGLGSPLHF. The CDR3 DNA reads as TGTGCCAGCAGTTTGGGTCTCGGCTCACCCCTCCACTTT.

The V and J genes are TRBV6-2 or TRBV6-3 and TRBJ2-1, with 11 bases aligning to TRBD2. The CDR3 has 16 residues. The J segment lost 4 bases and the V segment lost 5 bases, leaving 7 bases of the junction unmatched. Germline CDR1 reads MNHEY; CDR2 reads SVGEGT. In DNA form, the CDR3 reads TGTGCCAGCAGTAGCCTGACTAGCGGGAAATACAATGAGCAGTTCTTC. Protein product: CASSSLTSGKYNEQFF.

The rearrangement joins TRBV29-1 to TRBJ2-5; D possibly corresponds to TRBD2 (5 bases). Per germline, CDR1 SQVTM and CDR2 ANQGSEA. Trimming removed 0 bases from V and 5 bases from J, with 13 bases in between. CDR3 length: 14 amino acids. The CDR3 DNA is TGCAGCGTTGAAGACCACCGTCGAGGGGAGACCCAGTACTTC. It yields the protein CSVEDHRRGETQYF.

The chain couples TRBV6-5 to TRBJ2-1; 7 positions agree with TRBD2. The CDR3 has 15 residues. V shed 5 bases and J 9 bases; nucleotides not matched to a gene: 13. Germline V gene sequence: CDR1 MNHEY, CDR2 SVGAGI. CDR3 region: CASSPRLATSSEQFF. CDR3 coding DNA: TGTGCCAGCAGTCCCCGACTAGCCACCTCCAGTGAGCAGTTCTTC.

The V and J genes are TRBV7-2 and TRBJ2-3; D unresolved. V was pared by 4 bases and J by 0 bases, with 8 bases between. This CDR3 spans 14 amino acids. Germline V CDR1 and CDR2: SGHTA, FQGNSA. CDR3 DNA: TGTGCCAGCAGCTCGACTTTTAGCACAGATACGCAGTATTTT. It yields the protein CASSSTFSTDTQYF.

This chain links TRBV4-3 with TRBJ2-5, with a weak D call TRBD1 (6 bases). Germline CDR1 is LGHNA and CDR2 is YSLEER. Trimming took 0 bases from V and 4 from J, leaving 12 bases between them. The CDR3 spans 15 residues. For the CDR3, the DNA is TGCGCCAGCAGCCAAGATCAAGGGGGTGGAGAGACCCAGTACTTC. Amino acid sequence: CASSQDQGGGETQYF.

The V and J genes are TRBV7-3 and TRBJ2-5, with 10 bases identical to TRBD2. Germline CDR1 is SGHTA and CDR2 is FQGTGA. The J segment lost 5 bases and the V segment lost 5 bases, leaving 8 bases of the junction unmatched. This CDR3 spans 15 amino acids. CDR3 DNA sequence: TGTGCCAGCAGCAAGTCTAGCGGGAGTTGGGAGACCCAGTACTTC. Its translation: CASSKSSGSWETQYF.

V usage is TRBV6-1 and J usage is TRBJ2-1, with 8 bases that match TRBD2. Unmatched junction bases numbered 11, after V lost 4 bases and J lost 6 bases. Germline CDR1 reads MNHNS; CDR2 reads SASEGT. The CDR3 is made up of 16 amino acids. The CDR3 protein is CASSGRRGLGTNEQFF. The CDR3 DNA reads as TGTGCCAGCAGTGGCAGGAGGGGACTAGGAACCAATGAGCAGTTCTTC.

The J gene is TRBJ1-6, the V gene TRBV28, with D perhaps TRBD1 (5 bases). This CDR3 has 12 residues. CDR1 is MDHEN, CDR2 SYDVKM, per germline. The ends were cut back, 5 bases at V and 8 bases at J, with 7 bases in the middle. CDR3 protein: CASSRGHSPLHF. CDR3 DNA sequence: TGTGCCAGCAGTCGGGGACATTCACCCCTCCACTTT.

The table lists this clone with a count of one. The chain joins TRBV6-6 to TRBJ1-2; 7 bases match TRBD1. The V and J ends lost 6 bases and 5 bases, in that order; junction bases with no gene match: 3. Germline CDR1 MNHNY, CDR2 SVGAGI (reference sequence). The CDR3 covers 12 residues. The CDR3 loop reads CASRTGSYGYTF. CDR3 in DNA: TGTGCCAGCAGGACAGGGTCTTATGGCTACACCTTC.